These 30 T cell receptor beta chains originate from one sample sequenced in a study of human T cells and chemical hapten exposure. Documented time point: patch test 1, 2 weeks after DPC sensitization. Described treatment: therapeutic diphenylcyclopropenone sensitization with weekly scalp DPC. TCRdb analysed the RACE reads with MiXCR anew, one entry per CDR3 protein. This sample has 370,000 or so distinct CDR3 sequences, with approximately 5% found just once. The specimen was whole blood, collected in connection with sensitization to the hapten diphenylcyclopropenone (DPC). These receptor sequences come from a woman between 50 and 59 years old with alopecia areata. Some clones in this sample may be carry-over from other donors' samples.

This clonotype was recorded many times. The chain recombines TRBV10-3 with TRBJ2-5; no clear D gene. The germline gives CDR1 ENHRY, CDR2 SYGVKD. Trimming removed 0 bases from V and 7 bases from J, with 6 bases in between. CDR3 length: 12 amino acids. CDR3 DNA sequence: TGTGCCATCAGTGAGTCCCCGGGGACCCAGTACTTC. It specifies CAISESPGTQYF.

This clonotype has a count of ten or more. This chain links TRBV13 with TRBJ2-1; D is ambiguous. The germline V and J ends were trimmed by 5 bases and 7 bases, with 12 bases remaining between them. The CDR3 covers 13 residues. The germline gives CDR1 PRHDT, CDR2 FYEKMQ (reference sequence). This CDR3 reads CASSPNSKNEQFF. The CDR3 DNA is TGTGCCAGCAGCCCGAACTCTAAAAATGAGCAGTTCTTC.

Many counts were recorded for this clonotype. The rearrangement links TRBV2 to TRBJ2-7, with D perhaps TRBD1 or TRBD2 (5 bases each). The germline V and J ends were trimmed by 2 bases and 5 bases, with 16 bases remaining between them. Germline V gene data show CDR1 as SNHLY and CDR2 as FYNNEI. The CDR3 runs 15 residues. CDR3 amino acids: CASSESVRGDDEQYF. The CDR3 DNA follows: TGTGCCAGCAGTGAATCAGTGAGAGGGGACGACGAGCAGTACTTC.

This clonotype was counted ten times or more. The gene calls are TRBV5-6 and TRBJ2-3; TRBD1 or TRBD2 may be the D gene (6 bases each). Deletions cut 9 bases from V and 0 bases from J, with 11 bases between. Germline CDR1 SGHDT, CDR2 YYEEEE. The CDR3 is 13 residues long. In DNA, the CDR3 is TGTGCCACACAAGGGGGGAGCACAGATACGCAGTATTTT. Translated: CATQGGSTDTQYF.

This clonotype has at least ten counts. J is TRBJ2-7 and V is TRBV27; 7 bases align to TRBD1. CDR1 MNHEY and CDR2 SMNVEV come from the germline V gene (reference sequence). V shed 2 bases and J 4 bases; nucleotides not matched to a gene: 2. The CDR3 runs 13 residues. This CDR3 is CASSLQTGYEQYF. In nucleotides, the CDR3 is TGTGCCAGCAGTTTACAGACAGGGTACGAGCAGTACTTC.

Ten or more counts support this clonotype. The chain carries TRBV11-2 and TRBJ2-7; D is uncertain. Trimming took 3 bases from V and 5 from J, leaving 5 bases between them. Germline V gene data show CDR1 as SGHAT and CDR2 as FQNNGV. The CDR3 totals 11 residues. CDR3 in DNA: TGTGCCAGCAGCTTTAGTGACGAGCAGTACTTC. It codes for CASSFSDEQYF.

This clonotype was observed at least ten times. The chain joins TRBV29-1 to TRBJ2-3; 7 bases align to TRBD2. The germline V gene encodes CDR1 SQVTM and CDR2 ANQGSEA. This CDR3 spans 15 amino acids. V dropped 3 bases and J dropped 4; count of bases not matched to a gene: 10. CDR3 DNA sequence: TGCAGCGTTGATGGAGGGAGGGCTGTTCCAGATACGCAGTATTTT. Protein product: CSVDGGRAVPDTQYF.

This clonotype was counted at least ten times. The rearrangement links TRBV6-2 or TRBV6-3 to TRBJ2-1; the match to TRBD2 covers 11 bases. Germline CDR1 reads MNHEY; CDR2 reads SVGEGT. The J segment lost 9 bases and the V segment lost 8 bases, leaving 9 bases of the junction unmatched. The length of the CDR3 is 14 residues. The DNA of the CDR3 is TGTGCCAGCGGAATTAGCGGGAGGGCCCCTGAGCAGTTCTTC. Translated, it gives CASGISGRAPEQFF.

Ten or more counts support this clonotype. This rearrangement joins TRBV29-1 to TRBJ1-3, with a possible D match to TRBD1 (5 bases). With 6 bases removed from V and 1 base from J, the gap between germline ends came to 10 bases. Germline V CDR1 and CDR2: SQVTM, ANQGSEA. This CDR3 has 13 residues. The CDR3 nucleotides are TGCAGCGTCGATGAGGGGTCTGGAAACACCATATATTTT. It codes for CSVDEGSGNTIYF. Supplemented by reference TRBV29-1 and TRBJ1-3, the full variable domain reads SAVISQKPSRDICQRGTSLTIQCQVDSQVTMMFWYRQQPGQSLTLIATANQGSEATYESGFVIDKFPISRPNLTFSTLTVSNMSPEDSSIYLCSVDEGSGNTIYFGEGSWLTVV.

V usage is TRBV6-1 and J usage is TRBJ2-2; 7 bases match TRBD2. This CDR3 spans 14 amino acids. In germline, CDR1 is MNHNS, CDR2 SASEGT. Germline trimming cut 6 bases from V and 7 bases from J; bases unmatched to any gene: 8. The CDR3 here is CASRELAFDGELFF. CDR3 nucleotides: TGTGCCAGCAGGGAACTAGCGTTTGACGGGGAGCTGTTTTTT.

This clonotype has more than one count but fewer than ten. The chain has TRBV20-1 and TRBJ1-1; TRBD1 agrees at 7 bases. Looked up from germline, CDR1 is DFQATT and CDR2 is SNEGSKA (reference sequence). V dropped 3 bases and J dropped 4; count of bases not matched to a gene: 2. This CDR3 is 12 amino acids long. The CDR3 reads CSARRGPTEAFF. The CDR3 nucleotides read TGCAGTGCTAGGAGGGGGCCCACTGAAGCTTTCTTT.

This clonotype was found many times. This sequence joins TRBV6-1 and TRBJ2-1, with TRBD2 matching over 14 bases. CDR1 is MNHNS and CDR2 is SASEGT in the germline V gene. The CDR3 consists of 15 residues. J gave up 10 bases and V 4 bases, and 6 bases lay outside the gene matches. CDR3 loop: CASSGGLAGAEEQFF. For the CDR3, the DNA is TGTGCCAGCAGTGGGGGACTAGCGGGGGCGGAGGAGCAGTTCTTC.

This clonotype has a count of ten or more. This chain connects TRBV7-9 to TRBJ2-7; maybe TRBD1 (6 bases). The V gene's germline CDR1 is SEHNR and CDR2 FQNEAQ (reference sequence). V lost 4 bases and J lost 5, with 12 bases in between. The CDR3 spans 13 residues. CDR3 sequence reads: CASSSGQRHEQYF. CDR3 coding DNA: TGTGCCAGCAGCTCCGGACAGAGGCACGAGCAGTACTTC.

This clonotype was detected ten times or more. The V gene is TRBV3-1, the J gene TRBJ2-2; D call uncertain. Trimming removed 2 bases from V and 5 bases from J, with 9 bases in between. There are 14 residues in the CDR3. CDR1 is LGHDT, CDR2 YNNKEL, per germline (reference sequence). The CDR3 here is CASSQTHGTGELFF. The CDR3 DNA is TGTGCCAGCAGCCAAACACACGGGACCGGGGAGCTGTTTTTT.

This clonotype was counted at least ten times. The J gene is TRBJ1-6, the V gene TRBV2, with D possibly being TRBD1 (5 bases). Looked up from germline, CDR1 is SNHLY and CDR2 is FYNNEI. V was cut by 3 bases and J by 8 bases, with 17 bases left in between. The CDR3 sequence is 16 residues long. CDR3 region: CASSDIRTPFHSPLHF. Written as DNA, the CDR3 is TGTGCCAGCAGTGATATTAGGACACCCTTTCATTCACCCCTCCACTTT.

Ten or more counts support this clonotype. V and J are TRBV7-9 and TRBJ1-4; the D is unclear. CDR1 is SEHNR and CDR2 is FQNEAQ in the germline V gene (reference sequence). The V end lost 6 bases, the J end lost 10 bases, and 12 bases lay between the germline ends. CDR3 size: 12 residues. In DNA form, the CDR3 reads TGTGCCAGCAGTCAAAATCCTTTAAAACTGTTTTTT. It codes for CASSQNPLKLFF.

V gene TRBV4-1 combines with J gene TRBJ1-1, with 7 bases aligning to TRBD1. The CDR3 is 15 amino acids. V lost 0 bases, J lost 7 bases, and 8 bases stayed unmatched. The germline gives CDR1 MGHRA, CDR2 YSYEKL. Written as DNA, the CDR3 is TGCGCCAGCAGCCAAGATAAGGTGACAGGGAGTGAAGCTTTCTTT. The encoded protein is CASSQDKVTGSEAFF.

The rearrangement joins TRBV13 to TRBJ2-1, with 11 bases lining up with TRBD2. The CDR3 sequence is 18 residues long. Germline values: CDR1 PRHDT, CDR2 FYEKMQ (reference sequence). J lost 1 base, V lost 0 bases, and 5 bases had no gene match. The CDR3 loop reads CASSLGGLAGLSYNEQFF. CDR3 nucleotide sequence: TGTGCCAGCAGCTTAGGCGGACTAGCGGGCCTTTCCTACAATGAGCAGTTCTTC.

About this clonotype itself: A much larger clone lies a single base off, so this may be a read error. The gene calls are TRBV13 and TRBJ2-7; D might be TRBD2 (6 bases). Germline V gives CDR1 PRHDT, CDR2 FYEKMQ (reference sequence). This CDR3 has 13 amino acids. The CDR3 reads CVSSFPRRGEQYF. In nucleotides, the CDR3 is TGTGTCAGCAGCTTCCCCAGGAGGGGCGAGCAGTACTTC.

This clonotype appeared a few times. The CDR3 protein is CASSLSWDRAGEKLFF. DNA of the CDR3: TGTGCCAGCAGTTTATCGTGGGACAGGGCGGGGGAAAAACTGTTTTTT. V is TRBV27 and J is TRBJ1-4, with 9 nucleotides matching TRBD1. The ends lost 0 bases at V and 8 bases at J; junction bases unmatched: 7. Germline V CDR1 and CDR2: MNHEY, SMNVEV (reference sequence). The CDR3 is made up of 16 amino acids.

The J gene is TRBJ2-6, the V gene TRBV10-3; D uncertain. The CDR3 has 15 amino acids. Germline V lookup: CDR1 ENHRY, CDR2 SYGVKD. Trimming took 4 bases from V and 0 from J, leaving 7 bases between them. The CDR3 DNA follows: TGTGCCATCAGTGTGGGCAACTCTGGGGCCAACGTCCTGACTTTC. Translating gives CAISVGNSGANVLTF.

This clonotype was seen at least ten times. CDR3: CSVQGENTEAFF. The CDR3, as DNA: TGCAGCGTCCAGGGAGAGAACACTGAAGCTTTCTTT. The rearrangement joins TRBV29-1 to TRBJ1-1; a weak D match, TRBD1 (5 bases). Deletions cut 6 bases from V and 1 base from J, with 9 bases between. Germline V gene sequence: CDR1 SQVTM, CDR2 ANQGSEA. This CDR3 spans 12 amino acids.

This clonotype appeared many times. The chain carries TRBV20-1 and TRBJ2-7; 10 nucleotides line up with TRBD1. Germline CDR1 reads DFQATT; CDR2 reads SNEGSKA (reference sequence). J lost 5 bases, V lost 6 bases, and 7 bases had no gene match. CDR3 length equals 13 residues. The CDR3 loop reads CSASRDRGHEQYF. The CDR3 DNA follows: TGCAGTGCCTCCCGGGACAGGGGCCACGAGCAGTACTTC.

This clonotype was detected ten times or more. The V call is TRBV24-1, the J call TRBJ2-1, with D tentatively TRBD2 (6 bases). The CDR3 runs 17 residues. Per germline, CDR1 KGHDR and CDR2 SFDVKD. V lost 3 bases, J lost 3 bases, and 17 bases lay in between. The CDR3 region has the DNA TGTGCCACCAGTGATGCCGCGGGGCGGGGAAACTACAATGAGCAGTTCTTC. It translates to CATSDAAGRGNYNEQFF.

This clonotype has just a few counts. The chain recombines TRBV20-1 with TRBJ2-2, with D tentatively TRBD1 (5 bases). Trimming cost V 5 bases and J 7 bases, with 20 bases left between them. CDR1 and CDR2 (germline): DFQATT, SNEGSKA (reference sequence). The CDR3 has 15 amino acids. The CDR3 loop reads CSASDSGFSGGELFF. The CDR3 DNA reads TGCAGTGCTTCCGATTCAGGGTTCTCGGGCGGGGAGCTGTTTTTT.

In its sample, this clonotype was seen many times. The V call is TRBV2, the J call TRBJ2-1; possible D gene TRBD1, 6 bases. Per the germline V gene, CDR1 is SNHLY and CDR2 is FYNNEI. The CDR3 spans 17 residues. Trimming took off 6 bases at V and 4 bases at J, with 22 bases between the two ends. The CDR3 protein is CASSEQTGQLGYNEQFF. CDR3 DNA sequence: TGTGCCAGCAGCGAGCAGACAGGCCAATTAGGATACAATGAGCAGTTCTTC. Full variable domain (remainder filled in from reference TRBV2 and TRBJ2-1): EPEVTQTPSHQVTQMGQEVILRCVPISNHLYFYWYRQILGQKVEFLVSFYNNEISEKSEIFDDQFSVERPDGSNFTLKIRSTKLEDSAMYFCASSEQTGQLGYNEQFFGPGTRLTVL.

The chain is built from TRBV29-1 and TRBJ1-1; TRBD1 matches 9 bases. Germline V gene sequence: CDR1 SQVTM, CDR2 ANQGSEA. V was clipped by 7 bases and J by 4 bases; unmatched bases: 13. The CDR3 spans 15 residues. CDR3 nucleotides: TGCAGCGCTCTCCGGGACAGGGAATCAAGCACTGAAGCTTTCTTT. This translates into CSALRDRESSTEAFF.

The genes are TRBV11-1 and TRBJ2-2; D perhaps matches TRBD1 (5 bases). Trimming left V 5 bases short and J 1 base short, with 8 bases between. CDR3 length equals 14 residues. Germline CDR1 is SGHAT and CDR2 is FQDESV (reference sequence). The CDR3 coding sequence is TGTGCCAGCAGCCCAGGGCTGAACACCGGGGAGCTGTTTTTT. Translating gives CASSPGLNTGELFF.

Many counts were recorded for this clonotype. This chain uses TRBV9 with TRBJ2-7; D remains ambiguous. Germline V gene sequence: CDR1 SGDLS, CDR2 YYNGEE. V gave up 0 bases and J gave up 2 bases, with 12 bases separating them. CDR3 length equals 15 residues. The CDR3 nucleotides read TGTGCCAGCAGCGTAGGCCATTCCGCTACCTACGAGCAGTACTTC. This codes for CASSVGHSATYEQYF.

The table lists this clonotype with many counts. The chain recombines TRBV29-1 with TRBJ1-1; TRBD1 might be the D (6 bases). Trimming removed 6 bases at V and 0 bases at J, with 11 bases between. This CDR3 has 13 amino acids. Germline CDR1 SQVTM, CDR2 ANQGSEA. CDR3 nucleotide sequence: TGCAGCGTGGCCAGGACAGTGAACACTGAAGCTTTCTTT. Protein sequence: CSVARTVNTEAFF. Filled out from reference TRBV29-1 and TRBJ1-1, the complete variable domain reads SAVISQKPSRDICQRGTSLTIQCQVDSQVTMMFWYRQQPGQSLTLIATANQGSEATYESGFVIDKFPISRPNLTFSTLTVSNMSPEDSSIYLCSVARTVNTEAFFGQGTRLTVV.